This TCR beta chain was documented in a study of blood T cell repertoires in COVID-19 (TCRdb year 2020). For the wider study: Collaborator samples came from the United States, Italy and Spain and covered acute and convalescent phases of COVID-19. Where HLA class I and class II types were available, the types were taken from metadata supplied by the sample provider, not from assay-based typing. Subjects who had been exposed to COVID-19, were actively infected with it, or had recovered from it provided the deeply sampled blood TCRbeta repertoires that made up the dataset. The samples were drawn from the first 160 participants of the ongoing ImmuneRACE study and from 950 to 1,500 subjects provided by 6 global collaborators. The repertoires were released in a freely available public database meant as a resource for research on the immune response to SARS-CoV-2. Nearly every sample came with metadata listing a de-identified subject ID, COVID-19 status, age in years and sex. The material from the prospective study consisted of cDNA or gDNA derived from T cells, B-cell-depleted T cells, or PBMCs.

This clone has a single count. Its antigen is unknown. One base away there is no much larger clone; base qualities are not given. TCRbeta CDR3 regions were amplified from genomic DNA by means of the immunoSEQ Assay, a bias-controlled multiplex PCR. The paper's processing steps were these. Nucleated cell counts per sample were estimated from amplification of reference gene primers within the assay. To quantify the absolute abundance of each unique TCRbeta CDR3 rearrangement, sequence reads were collapsed and filtered. For each sample, productive Simpson clonality was calculated as the square root of Simpson's diversity index across productive rearrangements. The table comes from immuneACCESS by way of TCRdb, which keeps in-frame sequences with V and J called. Part of the clones is missing from these tables; in studies checked, under half for an unresolved V gene and the rest for unknown reasons. For V, J and clone size, that table is used; D and trimming come from the DNA. The sample table contains 100,000 to 120,000 clones; only one count was recorded for 75% to 85% of them. The ten top clones hold 16% of the sample.

The germline V gene specifies SGHTA as CDR1 and FQGNSA as CDR2. The CDR3 covers 15 residues, taking in both the cysteine and the phenylalanine. Of the read, only the CDR3 DNA is kept; its 45 bases are in frame from base 1. The junction carries 9 bases between V and J, which are trimmed by 1 base and 0 bases respectively. Results the study describes overall, beyond this receptor: The quantity of clinical and demographic metadata differed by source and by participant and was supplied without curation.

Collaborating institutions collected whole blood in K2EDTA tubes following their own protocols. Collaborator samples were shipped for TCRbeta analysis as frozen whole blood, isolated PBMCs, or DNA extracted from either sample type. The clonotype comes from an older woman with acute or convalescent COVID-19. The sample taken for sequencing was peripheral blood. This chain is built from TRBV7-2 and TRBJ1-1; no D gene call is confident. CDR3 sequence: CASSLEGRMNTEAFF. The nucleotide sequence is TGTGCCAGCAGCTTAGAAGGCAGGATGAACACTGAAGCTTTCTTT.